Presented here are 8 T cell receptor beta chains from one specimen sequenced in a study of T cell responses to AZD1222 COVID-19 vaccine. Data came from immunoSEQ multiplex PCR; TCRdb stores just in-frame clones and leaves some out. In the table there are 130,000 or so clones, about 93% of which are singletons. This specimen was peripheral blood, taken on day 0 of AZD1222 vaccination. Receptor source: an adult in good health.

This clone appeared once. The rearrangement joins TRBV24-1 to TRBJ1-2; D is unresolved. The CDR3 runs to 11 residues. Looked up from germline, CDR1 is KGHDR and CDR2 is SFDVKD. Trimming took 5 bases from V and 4 from J, leaving 4 bases between them. The CDR3 DNA is TGTGCCACCAGTGCAGGCTATGGCTACACCTTC. Translation gives CATSAGYGYTF.

The chain is built from TRBV13 and TRBJ2-5; D call uncertain. Trimming pared 2 bases from V and 3 bases from J, leaving 4 bases between. This CDR3 has 12 residues. The germline CDR1 and CDR2 sequences are PRHDT and FYEKMQ (reference sequence). The CDR3 reads CASSLREETQYF. The DNA of the CDR3 is TGTGCCAGCAGCTTAAGGGAAGAGACCCAGTACTTC.

The V gene is TRBV27, the J gene TRBJ2-1; TRBD2 is a possible D gene (5 bases). Looked up from germline, CDR1 is MNHEY and CDR2 is SMNVEV (reference sequence). V lost 8 bases to trimming and J lost 5 bases, with 22 bases between them. This CDR3 has 16 residues. The CDR3 sequence is CASSRKSGRADNEQFF. The DNA of the CDR3 is TGTGCCAGCTCGCGGAAAAGCGGCCGGGCCGACAATGAGCAGTTCTTC.

The genes are TRBV18 and TRBJ2-5; 8 positions match TRBD1. There are 12 residues in the CDR3. After removal of 2 bases from V and 7 bases from J, the junction contained 0 bases not matched to a gene. The germline V gene encodes CDR1 KGHSH and CDR2 LQKENI. The CDR3 DNA follows: TGTGCCAGCTCACCAGACAGGGGGACCCAGTACTTC. This encodes CASSPDRGTQYF.

V usage is TRBV10-3 and J usage is TRBJ1-1; D might be TRBD1 (5 bases). CDR1 is ENHRY, CDR2 SYGVKD, per germline. The CDR3 consists of 16 residues. Trimming removed 1 base at V and 5 bases at J, with 17 bases between. CDR3 sequence reads: CAISEYGWGGGTEAFF. The CDR3 bases are TGTGCCATCAGTGAGTACGGGTGGGGGGGAGGAACTGAAGCTTTCTTT.

The chain recombines TRBV24-1 with TRBJ1-2; D not certain. The CDR3 length is 9 residues. Germline V gene data show CDR1 as KGHDR and CDR2 as SFDVKD. With 7 bases removed from V and 5 bases from J, the gap between germline ends came to 1 base. CDR3 coding DNA: TGTGCCACCAGGTATGGCTACACCTTC. This sequence encodes CATRYGYTF.

J is TRBJ1-5 and V is TRBV6-5; no clear D gene. V shed 0 bases and J shed 9 bases, with 9 bases lying between them. The CDR3 spans 13 residues. Germline V CDR1 and CDR2: MNHEY, SVGAGI. For the CDR3, the DNA is TGTGCCAGCAGTTACTCGCCGGGGAGGCCCCAGCATTTT. It translates to CASSYSPGRPQHF.

The gene calls are TRBV27 and TRBJ2-7, with 9 bases identical to TRBD2. CDR3 length equals 15 residues. V dropped 4 bases and J dropped 2; count of bases not matched to a gene: 6. The germline V gene encodes CDR1 MNHEY and CDR2 SMNVEV (reference sequence). The chain's CDR3 is CASSSPGLAPYEQYF. In nucleotides, the CDR3 is TGTGCCAGCAGTTCCCCGGGACTAGCCCCCTACGAGCAGTACTTC.